These T cell receptor beta chains were read from a single sample in a study of blood T cell repertoires in COVID-19. Sequenced by immunoSEQ multiplex PCR; TCRdb stores in-frame clones only, minus some. The sample consists of around 290,000 clones, roughly nine tenths of them appearing once. Input material: PBMCs or T cells enriched from blood (not recorded which). The receptors come from a woman under 30 who had recovered from COVID-19. The CDR3 runs from the conserved cysteine through the conserved F or W. The D gene is left open where the match is weak. The size field is filled for only some rows; it gives once, few, many or a size class.

clone_size j_call v_call d_call cdr3_aa cdr3_nt
. TRBJ1-2 TRBV9 TRBD1 CASSSGQHTNYGYTF TGTGCCAGCAGCTCGGGACAGCATACGAACTATGGCTACACCTTC
. TRBJ1-5 TRBV7-2 . CASSLTGDGNQPQHF TGTGCCAGCAGCTTAACGGGGGATGGCAATCAGCCCCAGCATTTT
few TRBJ1-6 TRBV2 TRBD1 CASRDTGETYNSPLHF TGTGCCAGCAGGGATACAGGGGAAACCTATAATTCACCCCTCCACTTT
once TRBJ1-2 TRBV28 TRBD1 CASSHTGQANYGYTF TGTGCCAGCAGTCACACGGGACAGGCAAACTATGGCTACACCTTC
. TRBJ2-1 TRBV4-1 . CASSQDEEVLMFF TGCGCCAGCAGCCAAGATGAGGAGGTACTAATGTTCTTC
few TRBJ1-1 TRBV27 . CASRDQGWTEAFF TGTGCCAGCAGGGACCAGGGGTGGACTGAAGCTTTCTTT
. TRBJ1-3 TRBV30 TRBD1 CAWSPAPSQGAGNTIYF TGTGCCTGGAGTCCAGCCCCCTCACAGGGGGCTGGAAACACCATATATTTT
. TRBJ2-1 TRBV24-1 . CATSETPSTLYNEQFF TGTGCCACCAGTGAAACCCCGTCGACTCTCTACAATGAGCAGTTCTTC
few TRBJ1-2 TRBV30 . CAWSVLRGAQRTF TGTGCCTGGAGTGTACTGCGGGGGGCCCAAAGGACCTTC
. TRBJ1-6 TRBV2 . CASRELGGLNSPLHF TGTGCCAGCAGGGAGCTGGGGGGGCTCAATTCACCCCTCCACTTT
. TRBJ2-1 TRBV3-1/TRBV3-2 . CASSRRVRSSYNEQFF TGTGCCAGCAGCCGGCGGGTCCGAAGCTCCTACAATGAGCAGTTCTTC
. TRBJ2-7 TRBV11-3 . CASSLRTSYEQYF TGTGCCAGCAGCCTACGGACTTCGTACGAGCAGTACTTC
. TRBJ2-7 TRBV3-1/TRBV3-2 . CASSQAGLSSYEQYF TGTGCCAGCAGCCAAGCTGGACTGAGCTCCTACGAGCAGTACTTC
. TRBJ1-5 TRBV24-1 . CATSSGDQPQHF TGTGCCACCAGTTCAGGGGATCAGCCCCAGCATTTT
. TRBJ2-7 TRBV21-1 . CASSKRRDRGFSYEQYF TGTGCCAGCAGCAAAAGAAGGGACAGGGGTTTCTCCTACGAGCAGTACTTC
. TRBJ1-3 TRBV5-1 TRBD1 CASSLAGTGRGNTIYF TGCGCCAGCAGCCTCGCCGGGACAGGGAGGGGAAACACCATATATTTT
. TRBJ2-1 TRBV6-2/TRBV6-3 TRBD2 CASSYSQRGLNEQFF TGTGCCAGCAGTTACTCCCAGCGGGGGCTCAATGAGCAGTTCTTC
. TRBJ1-2 TRBV6-1 TRBD1 CASSENGQGLWFTYGYTF TGTGCCAGCAGTGAAAATGGACAGGGGCTTTGGTTTACGTATGGCTACACCTTC
. TRBJ1-2 TRBV6-2/TRBV6-3 . CASSYSGRGRNGHTF TGTGCCAGCAGTTACTCCGGGAGGGGTAGGAATGGCCACACCTTC
. TRBJ1-2 TRBV28 TRBD1 CATPDRGGYGYTF TGTGCCACCCCTGACAGGGGGGGCTATGGCTACACCTTC
few TRBJ2-5 TRBV27 . CASSVSRGGETQYF TGTGCCAGCAGCGTTAGCAGGGGTGGAGAGACCCAGTACTTC
. TRBJ2-5 TRBV2 TRBD2 CASSKGEGTQYF TGTGCCAGCAGCAAAGGGGAGGGGACCCAGTACTTC
. TRBJ2-2 TRBV5-6 TRBD1 CASSKDRPRPGELFF TGTGCCAGCAGCAAGGACAGGCCTCGGCCTGGGGAGCTGTTTTTT
few TRBJ2-1 TRBV7-2 TRBD2 CASSWRLAERNEQFF TGTGCCAGCAGCTGGAGACTAGCGGAAAGGAATGAGCAGTTCTTC
. TRBJ1-5 TRBV27 . CASSFRQTNQPQHF TGTGCCAGCAGTTTTCGACAGACTAATCAGCCCCAGCATTTT
few TRBJ2-6 TRBV4-3 . CASSQQSGSGANVLTF TGCGCCAGCAGCCAACAGTCGGGCTCTGGGGCCAACGTCCTGACTTTC
. TRBJ2-7 TRBV10-2 TRBD1 CASSGPQRTGEYEQYF TGCGCCAGCAGTGGACCGCAAAGGACAGGGGAGTACGAGCAGTACTTC
. TRBJ2-3 TRBV18 . CASSHRTVSTDTQYF TGTGCCAGCTCACATCGGACAGTCAGCACAGATACGCAGTATTTT
. TRBJ1-3 TRBV19 . CASSSNRVSGNTIYF TGTGCCAGTAGTTCTAATCGCGTCTCTGGAAACACCATATATTTT
. TRBJ1-1 TRBV27 . CASSFSGPNTEAFF TGTGCCAGCAGTTTCTCAGGGCCGAACACTGAAGCTTTCTTT
. TRBJ2-3 TRBV5-1 TRBD2 CASSLETSGYTDTQYF TGCGCCAGCAGCTTGGAGACTAGCGGGTACACAGATACGCAGTATTTT
. TRBJ2-1 TRBV18 TRBD1 CASSGQGTRSYNEQFF TGTGCCAGCTCAGGACAGGGAACCCGCTCCTACAATGAGCAGTTCTTC
. TRBJ1-4 TRBV6-2/TRBV6-3 . CASSLRVWSNEKLFF TGTGCCAGCAGCCTCCGAGTGTGGTCGAATGAAAAACTGTTTTTT
. TRBJ2-7 TRBV9 TRBD2 CASSVAGGLWNEQYF TGTGCCAGCAGCGTAGCGGGGGGTCTTTGGAACGAGCAGTACTTC
. TRBJ2-7 TRBV28 . CASSRRLQASPYEQYF TGTGCCAGCAGTCGCCGCCTGCAGGCTTCTCCCTACGAGCAGTACTTC
. TRBJ1-5 TRBV28 TRBD1 CASSFLRGDSAGPQHF TGTGCCAGCAGTTTTTTAAGGGGGGACAGTGCGGGGCCCCAGCATTTT
. TRBJ2-1 TRBV27 . CASSSLQGSKLNEQFF TGTGCCAGCAGTTCCCTACAGGGTAGTAAACTGAATGAGCAGTTCTTC